This T cell receptor beta chain is drawn from a study of CD8+ T cells in alopecia areata. Study overall: Among treated patients, oral tofacitinib was administered at 5 to 10 mg twice daily.

Alopecia areata patients provided lesional scalp punch biopsies and peripheral blood, both collected for the study. Study-level points and caveats: Among patients, TCR sharing was less clear than in mice, a difference possibly due in part to HLA diversity in the patient population.

As concerns this clone: Its antigen is as yet unknown.

Following extraction, RNA underwent reverse transcription to cDNA, which served as the sequencing template. This table comes from immunoSEQ multiplex PCR, and its TCRdb copy is limited to in-frame clones, with some not included. The repertoire holds hundreds of thousands of clones, 50% to 60% seen once, with 0.45% in the top ten. Source: CD4+ T cells sorted from blood, taken at week 0. The clonotype originates from a human donor with alopecia areata.

The CDR3 loop is CASSQQGPSGYTF. In nucleotides, the CDR3 is TGTGCCAGCAGTCAACAGGGCCCCTCTGGCTACACCTTC. The genes are TRBV27 and TRBJ1-2; perhaps TRBD1 as D (6 bases). Between the trimmed V and J ends, which lost 5 bases and 7 bases, there was a span of 14 bases. The CDR3 covers 13 residues. Germline V CDR1 and CDR2: MNHEY, SMNVEV (reference sequence).